The next 29 T cell receptor beta chains were all read from a single sample in a study of Graves' ophthalmopathy and Graves' hyperthyroidism. The study amplified TCR beta CDR3 regions using RNA transcripts. An opening RT-PCR round employed HTBI primers and preceded a second-round multiplex PCR. TCRdb ran MiXCR on the multiplex PCR reads and lists one entry per CDR3 protein. The data show about 740,000 distinct CDR3 sequences, roughly two fifths seen once. Material for sequencing was peripheral blood. These receptors were obtained from an adult man with Graves' ophthalmopathy.

This clonotype was seen a few times. The chain is built from TRBV20-1 and TRBJ2-7; TRBD1 matches at 9 bases. Trimming at V came to 5 bases and at J to 7 bases, leaving 12 bases not matched to a gene. The CDR3 length is 14 residues. Germline V lookup: CDR1 DFQATT, CDR2 SNEGSKA (reference sequence). The CDR3 loop is CSASTGGAYSEQYF. Here the CDR3 DNA reads TGCAGTGCTTCTACAGGGGGCGCCTATAGTGAGCAGTACTTC.

The chain uses TRBV7-2 and TRBJ2-7, with 8 bases aligning to TRBD1. Germline loops: CDR1 SGHTA, CDR2 FQGNSA. V trimming: 4 bases; J trimming: 7 bases; junction bases outside the gene matches: 12. This CDR3 spans 15 amino acids. The CDR3 region has the DNA TGTGCCAGCAGCTCCCGGGGGACAGGCCTGGAGGAGCAGTACTTC. Amino acids: CASSSRGTGLEEQYF. Filled out from reference TRBV7-2 and TRBJ2-7, the complete variable domain reads GAGVSQSPSNKVTEKGKDVELRCDPISGHTALYWYRQSLGQGLEFLIYFQGNSAPDKSGLPSDRFSAERTGGSVSTLTIQRTQQEDSAVYLCASSSRGTGLEEQYFGPGTRLTVT.

This clonotype came up many times. The chain links TRBV19 to TRBJ2-5, with a weak D call TRBD2 (6 bases). CDR3 size: 13 residues. Between the trimmed V and J ends, which lost 5 bases and 4 bases, there was a span of 11 bases. The germline CDR1 and CDR2 sequences are LNHDA and SQIVND (reference sequence). The CDR3 DNA follows: TGTGCCAGTAGTCGGAGGGAGCGAGAGACCCAGTACTTC. It encodes CASSRRERETQYF. Full variable domain (remainder filled in from reference TRBV19 and TRBJ2-5): DGGITQSPKYLFRKEGQNVTLSCEQNLNHDAMYWYRQDPGQGLRLIYYSQIVNDFQKGDIAEGYSVSREKKESFPLTVTSAQKNPTAFYLCASSRRERETQYFGPGTRLLVL.

Here the CDR3 reads CATSKDRDYGYTF. The CDR3, as DNA: TGTGCCACCAGCAAAGACAGGGACTATGGCTACACCTTC. The V call is TRBV15, the J call TRBJ1-2; 7 bases map to TRBD1. This CDR3 has 13 residues. V was pared by 4 bases and J by 3 bases, with 2 bases of the junction left unmatched. Germline V CDR1 and CDR2: LNHNV, YYDKDF (reference sequence).

The V gene is TRBV29-1, the J gene TRBJ1-3, with a tentative D call TRBD1 (5 bases). In germline, CDR1 is SQVTM, CDR2 ANQGSEA. The CDR3 contains 12 residues. Trimming stripped 3 bases from V and 7 bases from J, with 10 bases between. CDR3 DNA sequence: TGCAGCGTTGAGAGACAGTTGAACACCATATATTTT. This codes for CSVERQLNTIYF.

This chain links TRBV9 with TRBJ1-6; no definite D call. The CDR3 loop spans 16 amino acids. Per the germline V gene, CDR1 is SGDLS and CDR2 is YYNGEE. V lost 0 bases and J lost 7, with 14 bases in between. CDR3 residues: CASSVGVGSNNSPLHF. CDR3 DNA sequence: TGTGCCAGCAGCGTAGGGGTGGGGAGCAACAATTCACCCCTCCACTTT.

V is TRBV19 and J is TRBJ2-7; D is ambiguous. CDR3 length: 13 amino acids. Per germline, CDR1 LNHDA and CDR2 SQIVND (reference sequence). The V gene lost 5 bases and the J gene lost 3 bases, with 11 bases spanning the gap. CDR3 protein: CASSPADRYEQYF. Here the CDR3 DNA reads TGTGCCAGTAGTCCCGCGGACCGCTACGAGCAGTACTTC.

This clonotype was seen at least ten times. The chain joins TRBV7-9 to TRBJ1-2, with 7 bases that match TRBD1. CDR1 and CDR2 (germline): SEHNR, FQNEAQ (reference sequence). This CDR3 has 14 amino acids. The J segment lost 4 bases and the V segment lost 3 bases, leaving 5 bases of the junction unmatched. CDR3 nucleotides: TGTGCCAGCAGCTTTACCGGGACAGCCTATGGCTACACCTTC. Translating gives CASSFTGTAYGYTF.

The chain uses TRBV2 and TRBJ2-2; 9 bases match TRBD1. This CDR3 region has 16 residues. The germline CDR1 and CDR2 sequences are SNHLY and FYNNEI. The junction had 9 bases not matched to a gene; V was cut back by 6 bases and J by 4 bases. In DNA form, the CDR3 reads TGTGCCAGCAGGGACCGACAGGGGGAACTCACCGGGGAGCTGTTTTTT. Its translation: CASRDRQGELTGELFF.

V gene TRBV19 combines with J gene TRBJ2-7; 13 bases are a match to TRBD2. The CDR3 totals 13 residues. V shed 10 bases and J 6 bases; nucleotides not matched to a gene: 6. Germline values: CDR1 LNHDA, CDR2 SQIVND (reference sequence). The CDR3 nucleotides read TGTGCCACGAGGACTAGCGGGAGTTCCGAGCAGTACTTC. It codes for CATRTSGSSEQYF.

V gene TRBV5-8 combines with J gene TRBJ2-7; 8 nucleotides align to TRBD2. The length of the CDR3 is 15 residues. The germline V gene encodes CDR1 SGHTS and CDR2 YDEGEE. The J segment lost 1 base and the V segment lost 5 bases, leaving 8 bases of the junction unmatched. In nucleotides, the CDR3 is TGTGCCAGCAGTTCCTGGGTAGCGGGGTCCTACGAGCAGTACTTC. Its protein product is CASSSWVAGSYEQYF.

This chain connects TRBV20-1 to TRBJ2-7; D may be TRBD2 (6 bases). Trimming took off 6 bases at V and 2 bases at J, with 20 bases between the two ends. Germline V gene lookup returns CDR1 DFQATT and CDR2 SNEGSKA (reference sequence). This CDR3 is 15 amino acids long. The CDR3 nucleotides read TGCAGTGCGACCCCCGCGGGGTTGGGGACCTACGAGCAGTACTTC. Translating it yields CSATPAGLGTYEQYF.

As to this clonotype: Since a much larger clone is just one base distant, this may be a read error. The chain has TRBV7-3 and TRBJ2-6, with 7 positions matching TRBD1. Germline V CDR1 and CDR2: SGHTA, FQGTGA. The CDR3 length is 19 residues. The DNA of the CDR3 is TGTGCCGGCAGCGTCAGGGGGATCGAAGATTACACTGGGGCCAACGTCCTGACTTTC. Translating it yields CAGSVRGIEDYTGANVLTF. Supplemented by reference TRBV7-3 and TRBJ2-6, the full variable domain reads GAGVSQTPSNKVTEKGKYVELRCDPISGHTALYWYRQSLGQGPEFLIYFQGTGAADDSGLPNDRFFAVRPEGSVSTLKIQRTERGDSAVYLCAGSVRGIEDYTGANVLTFGAGSRLTVL.

This sequence joins TRBV7-8 and TRBJ1-5, with D possibly being TRBD1 (5 bases). Trimming took 1 base from V and 2 from J, leaving 15 bases between them. This CDR3 comprises 17 residues. Germline CDR1 SGHVS, CDR2 FQNEAQ. The CDR3 DNA reads TGTGCCAGCAGCTTAGGTAGGGGCAGGTTCGGCAATCAGCCCCAGCATTTT. Translation: CASSLGRGRFGNQPQHF. The variable domain in full, with the rest retrieved from reference TRBV7-8 and TRBJ1-5, is GAGVSQSPRYKVAKRGQDVALRCDPISGHVSLFWYQQALGQGPEFLTYFQNEAQLDKSGLPSDRFFAERPEGSVSTLKIQRTQQEDSAVYLCASSLGRGRFGNQPQHFGDGTRLSIL.

The sample holds many counts of this clonotype. This chain uses TRBV7-9 with TRBJ2-5, with TRBD1 as a possible D gene (5 bases). Germline V gives CDR1 SEHNR, CDR2 FQNEAQ (reference sequence). This CDR3 region has 13 residues. The germline V and J ends were trimmed by 3 bases and 4 bases, with 9 bases remaining between them. CDR3 sequence: CASSFRQRETQYF. Here the CDR3 DNA reads TGTGCCAGCAGCTTCCGACAGCGAGAGACCCAGTACTTC.

The V call is TRBV7-2, the J call TRBJ1-4, with 9 bases fitting TRBD1. CDR3 length: 15 residues. Germline V gene data show CDR1 as SGHTA and CDR2 as FQGNSA. The V segment lost 3 bases and the J segment 3 bases; nucleotides outside the gene matches: 2. The CDR3 region is CASSLWTGANEKLFF. DNA of the CDR3: TGTGCCAGCAGCTTGTGGACAGGGGCTAATGAAAAACTGTTTTTT.

This clonotype was seen ten or more times. V usage is TRBV9 and J usage is TRBJ1-2, with 8 nucleotides matching TRBD1. This CDR3 contains 15 residues. Looked up from germline, CDR1 is SGDLS and CDR2 is YYNGEE. V was pared by 1 base and J by 6 bases, with 8 bases of the junction left unmatched. The CDR3 sequence: CASSVQGALMDGYTF. The CDR3 DNA follows: TGTGCCAGCAGCGTACAGGGGGCGCTTATGGATGGCTACACCTTC.

This clonotype was picked up a small number of times. This sequence joins TRBV2 and TRBJ1-5; D might be TRBD1 (5 bases). Per the germline V gene, CDR1 is SNHLY and CDR2 is FYNNEI. Trimming removed 6 bases at V and 2 bases at J, with 23 bases between. The CDR3 spans 18 residues. CDR3 in amino acids: CASRGDRGGALGNQPQHF. CDR3 bases: TGTGCCAGCAGGGGAGATCGAGGAGGGGCGTTGGGCAATCAGCCCCAGCATTTT.

In the case of this clonotype: This may come from a read error, since a much larger clone is one base off. The genes are TRBV6-5 and TRBJ1-2; the D is unclear. Germline V CDR1 and CDR2: MNHEY, SVGAGI. This CDR3 region has 12 residues. V gave up 6 bases and J gave up 8 bases, with 13 bases separating them. CDR3 in DNA: TGTGCCAGCAGGGACGGGCATATGGGCTACACCTTC. This sequence encodes CASRDGHMGYTF.

The V and J genes are TRBV6-5 and TRBJ2-7; D gene uncertain. The CDR3 extends over 13 amino acids. The V end was cut by 6 bases, the J end by 3 bases, with 12 bases between. Germline loops: CDR1 MNHEY, CDR2 SVGAGI. The CDR3 reads CASRPTQYYEQYF. In DNA, the CDR3 is TGTGCCAGCAGACCCACACAGTACTACGAGCAGTACTTC.

This clonotype was observed a few times. The chain carries TRBV24-1 and TRBJ1-2; D remains unclear. CDR3 length: 14 amino acids. V was pared by 4 bases and J by 0 bases, with 8 bases between. From germline, CDR1 is KGHDR and CDR2 SFDVKD. This CDR3 is CATSDPGTNYGYTF. CDR3 nucleotide sequence: TGTGCCACCAGTGACCCCGGGACTAACTATGGCTACACCTTC.

V and J are TRBV2 and TRBJ2-5; 10 bases are a match to TRBD1. Germline loops: CDR1 SNHLY, CDR2 FYNNEI. The CDR3 runs to 15 residues. V lost 7 bases and J lost 4; bases outside the gene matches: 9. The DNA for the CDR3 is TGTGCCAGCAACCTCGGACAGGGGGGTCGAGAGACCCAGTACTTC. This encodes CASNLGQGGRETQYF.

This clonotype was counted only a few times. The chain carries TRBV6-6 and TRBJ2-7; D not resolved. CDR3 length equals 13 residues. With 5 bases removed from V and 3 bases from J, the gap between germline ends came to 11 bases. Germline V gene data show CDR1 as MNHNY and CDR2 as SVGAGI (reference sequence). CDR3 nucleotides: TGTGCCAGCAGTAGGAATGTGGGCTACGAGCAGTACTTC. Protein: CASSRNVGYEQYF.

The chain uses TRBV20-1 and TRBJ2-5, with D unresolved. The ends were cut back, 6 bases at V and 7 bases at J, with 15 bases in the middle. CDR1 is DFQATT, CDR2 SNEGSKA, per germline (reference sequence). The CDR3 is made up of 12 amino acids. CDR3 region: CSANHKIRTQYF. The DNA for the CDR3 is TGCAGTGCCAATCACAAGATAAGGACCCAGTACTTC.

The chain has TRBV11-2 and TRBJ2-7; D not certain. The germline gives CDR1 SGHAT, CDR2 FQNNGV. The CDR3 covers 15 residues. Deletions cut 1 base from V and 3 bases from J, with 13 bases between. CDR3 nucleotides: TGTGCCAGCAGCTTAGTCTTGGGGTTAGGCTACGAGCAGTACTTC. The encoded protein is CASSLVLGLGYEQYF.

In this sample, this clonotype turned up many times. This chain connects TRBV7-9 to TRBJ1-2, with TRBD1 matching 11 bases. This CDR3 region has 14 residues. The V and J ends lost 5 bases and 5 bases, in that order; junction bases with no gene match: 4. The germline V gene has CDR1 SEHNR and CDR2 FQNEAQ (reference sequence). As DNA, the CDR3 is TGTGCCAGCAGCAAGGGACAGGGGGTATATGGCTACACCTTC. Residues: CASSKGQGVYGYTF.

This chain connects TRBV7-2 to TRBJ1-4, with D unresolved. Trimming removed 5 bases from V and 0 bases from J, with 13 bases in between. This CDR3 is 16 amino acids long. CDR1 is SGHTA and CDR2 is FQGNSA in the germline V gene. The DNA of the CDR3 is TGTGCCAGCAGCGTTGTTTCGGCAGCAACTAATGAAAAACTGTTTTTT. As protein: CASSVVSAATNEKLFF.

On this clonotype: At one boundary the junction diverges from the germline segment, which might be a read error. This rearrangement joins TRBV25-1 to TRBJ2-2; TRBD1 might be the D (5 bases). Germline-derived CDR1 and CDR2 are MGHDK and SYGVNS. The CDR3 is made up of 14 amino acids. The CDR3 DNA follows: TGTACCAGCACTTGGACACCGAACACCGGGGAGCTGTTTTTT. Its protein is CTSTWTPNTGELFF. Full variable domain (remainder filled in from reference TRBV25-1 and TRBJ2-2): EADIYQTPRYLVIGTGKKITLECSQTMGHDKMYWYQQDPGMELHLIHYSYGVNSTEKGDLSSESTVSRIRTEHFPLTLESARPSHTSQYLCTSTWTPNTGELFFGEGSRLTVL.

This clonotype appeared a few times. This chain joins TRBV20-1 and TRBJ1-5, with 9 positions matching TRBD1. From germline, CDR1 is DFQATT and CDR2 SNEGSKA (reference sequence). Germline trimming cut 1 base from V and 5 bases from J; bases unmatched to any gene: 9. This CDR3 region has 16 residues. In DNA, the CDR3 is TGCAGTGCTAGAGCCCGAGGGGGACAGGGCTATCAGCCCCAGCATTTT. Its translation is CSARARGGQGYQPQHF.